The clone carrying this TCR beta chain was observed a few times. As yet, its antigen is unknown. These data come from a study of blood T cells in healthy people across ages. A J-beta primer mix and a sample-barcoded 5' primer were used in a second PCR of about 7 to 12 cycles. One entry per CDR3 protein, called by TCRdb with MiXCR from the 5' RACE reads. The table has approximately 1.5 million distinct CDR3 sequences, almost 35% seen once. With 10 bases clipped from V and 2 bases from J, the junction kept 13 bases outside the gene matches. The CDR3 totals 16 residues. The germline CDR1 and CDR2 sequences are ENHRY and SYGVKD. Study findings and constraints: The percentage of naive T cells correlated strongly with TCR beta diversity.

Sequenced sample: blood. V gene TRBV10-3 combines with J gene TRBJ2-3; 9 nucleotides line up with TRBD2. The receptor comes from a young woman in good health. CDR3 residues: CATSRGRGGDTDTQYF. CDR3 bases: TGTGCCACCTCCCGTGGGCGGGGGGGTGACACAGATACGCAGTATTTT.